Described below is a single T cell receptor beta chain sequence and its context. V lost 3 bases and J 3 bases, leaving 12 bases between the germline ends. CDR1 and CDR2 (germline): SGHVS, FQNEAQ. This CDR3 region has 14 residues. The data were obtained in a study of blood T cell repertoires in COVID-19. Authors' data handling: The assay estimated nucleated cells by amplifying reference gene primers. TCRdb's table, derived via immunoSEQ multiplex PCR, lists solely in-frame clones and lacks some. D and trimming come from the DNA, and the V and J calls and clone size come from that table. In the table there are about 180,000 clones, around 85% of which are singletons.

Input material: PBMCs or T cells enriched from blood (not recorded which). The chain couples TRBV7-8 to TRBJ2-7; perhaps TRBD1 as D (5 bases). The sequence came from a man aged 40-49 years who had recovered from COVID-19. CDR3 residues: CASSLGHPDYEQYF. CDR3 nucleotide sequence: TGTGCCAGCAGCTTGGGGCACCCTGACTACGAGCAGTACTTC.